What follows describes a single T cell receptor beta chain. This sample is part of a study of CD8 T cell repertoires and HIV-1 epitope variants. Study at large: Tested: three Gag epitope families, Nef HW9 and YT9.

The CDR3 is 15 residues long. V lost 3 bases and J 8 bases, leaving 19 bases between the germline ends. Germline CDR1 and CDR2: SGHDN and FVKESK. Survey-depth immunoSEQ sequencing covered TCR beta CDR3 regions. Sequencing was performed with immunoSEQ multiplex PCR; in TCRdb, only in-frame clones are kept and a portion is missing. Found here are tens of thousands of clones, roughly 77% of them singletons; the top ten hold roughly 24%. Sequencing was performed on uncultured baseline CD8+ T cells from peripheral blood mononuclear cells (PBMCs). The chain has TRBV14 and TRBJ1-2; unclear D gene. The sequence was collected from a male donor with HIV. In DNA, the CDR3 is TGTGCCAGCAGCCAGGCGGGCAGCCGGTTTGGGGGCTACACCTTC. Translating it yields CASSQAGSRFGGYTF. Combining the CDR3 with reference TRBV14 and TRBJ1-2 gives the whole variable domain EAGVTQFPSHSVIEKGQTVTLRCDPISGHDNLYWYRRVMGKEIKFLLHFVKESKQDESGMPNNRFLAERTGGTYSTLKVQPAELEDSGVYFCASSQAGSRFGGYTFGSGTRLTVV.